These T cell receptor beta chains were read from a single sample in a study of blood T cells in healthy people across ages. TCRdb recomputed calls from the 5' RACE reads with MiXCR, one row per CDR3 protein. This table has more than 650,000 distinct CDR3 sequences, about a fifth appearing once. Sequencing used blood. These TCRs come from a man between 65 and 80 years old in good health. CDR3s include the opening cysteine and the closing phenylalanine or tryptophan. The D gene is left open where the match is weak. The size field is filled for only some rows; it gives once, few, many or a size class.

j_gene,d_gene,v_gene,abundance,CDR3nt,CDR3aa
TRBJ2-1,TRBD2,TRBV28,-,TGTGCCAGCAGTTTAGCGGGGGGTTTCTTCTACAATGAGCAGTTCTTC,CASSLAGGFFYNEQFF
TRBJ1-1,-,TRBV12-3/TRBV12-4,-,TGTGCCAGCAGTCGGCAGCTTGTGGCTGAAGCTTTCTTT,CASSRQLVAEAFF
TRBJ2-1,-,TRBV5-4,-,TGTGCCAGCAGCGACCCGGTTAGGGAGCAGTTCTTC,CASSDPVREQFF
TRBJ1-4,-,TRBV18,-,TGTGCCAGCTCACCAAACCGGGACATCGGCGAAAAACTGTTTTTT,CASSPNRDIGEKLFF
TRBJ1-6,-,TRBV25-1,-,TGTGCCAGCAGCCCGACCATGAATTCACCCCCCCACTTT,CASSPTMNSPPHF
TRBJ1-1,-,TRBV7-9,few,TGTGCCACAAAGGAGGACGGGAACACTGAAGCTTTCTTT,CATKEDGNTEAFF
TRBJ2-3,-,TRBV29-1,many,TGCAGCGTTGTGGGGGAACGGGGTTCGGCCACAGATACGCAGTATTTT,CSVVGERGSATDTQYF
TRBJ2-3,-,TRBV5-1,few,TGCGCCAGCAGCTTGGCCGAAGGGTTGGATACGCAGTATTTT,CASSLAEGLDTQYF
TRBJ2-1,-,TRBV29-1,once,TGCAGCGTTGAAGGTTCGGGGGGCAAAGGGTTCTACAATGAGCAGTTCTTC,CSVEGSGGKGFYNEQFF
TRBJ1-2,TRBD1,TRBV6-5,few,TGTGCCAGCAGTCGTGGGACAGGGCGGCATGGCTACACCTTC,CASSRGTGRHGYTF
TRBJ2-1,TRBD2,TRBV20-1,-,TGCAGTGGTACTAGCGGTAATGGGGGCTACAATGAGCAGTTCTTC,CSGTSGNGGYNEQFF
TRBJ2-3,TRBD1,TRBV5-1,-,TGCGCCAGCAGCGAGGGACAGGACACAGATACGCAGTATTTT,CASSEGQDTDTQYF
TRBJ1-1,-,TRBV11-2,-,TGTGCCAGCAGCCCAGCCGCGGGGGGAGTGGGCGCTTTCTTT,CASSPAAGGVGAFF
TRBJ2-7,-,TRBV4-2,-,TGTGCCAGCAGCCAAGATCAGGGGCTCGGCGAGCAGTACTTC,CASSQDQGLGEQYF
TRBJ2-3,TRBD2,TRBV5-1,-,TGCGCCAGCAGCTCGGGACTAGCGGCCGGGGATACGCAGTATTTT,CASSSGLAAGDTQYF
TRBJ1-2,-,TRBV7-9,-,TGTGCCAGCAGCACCTCGAGGTACGATGGCTACACCTTC,CASSTSRYDGYTF
TRBJ2-1,-,TRBV27,-,TGTGCCAGCACTTTCAAAGGTCACTTTTCCAATGAGCAGTTCTTC,CASTFKGHFSNEQFF
TRBJ1-1,-,TRBV5-1,-,TGCGCCAGCACCGGGACGAACACTGAAGCTTTCTTT,CASTGTNTEAFF
TRBJ1-1,-,TRBV12-3/TRBV12-4,-,TGTGCCAGCAGGGGACTCTACGTTAATAGCTTT,CASRGLYVNSF
TRBJ2-3,TRBD2,TRBV6-1,few,TGTGCCAGCAGTCCCGGTGGACTAGCGGGAGTATCAGATACGCAGTATTTT,CASSPGGLAGVSDTQYF
TRBJ2-1,TRBD2,TRBV9,few,TGTGCCAGCAGCGTAGAACTAGCGGGGGGAAACAATGAGCAGTTCTTC,CASSVELAGGNNEQFF
TRBJ2-1,TRBD2,TRBV27,many,TGTGCCAGCAGTTTGAGACTAGCGGGACCCAATGAGCAGTTCTTC,CASSLRLAGPNEQFF
TRBJ2-2,-,TRBV24-1,-,TGTGCCACCAGTGATTTGCGGGGCCTCAACACCGGGGAGCTGTTTTTT,CATSDLRGLNTGELFF
TRBJ2-7,-,TRBV12-3/TRBV12-4,-,TGTGCCAGCAGTTCCCGGGTCCACGAGCAGTACTTC,CASSSRVHEQYF
TRBJ1-2,-,TRBV5-1,few,TGCGCCAGCAGCTTGGACGTCTCCGGCTATGGCTACACCTTC,CASSLDVSGYGYTF
TRBJ2-4,-,TRBV2,-,TGTGCCAGCAGTGCGGTGGTGGGCAAAAACATTCAGTACTTC,CASSAVVGKNIQYF
TRBJ2-4,-,TRBV9,few,TGTGCCAGCAGCGTAGCGTGGACAGACAACATTCAGTACTTC,CASSVAWTDNIQYF